This T cell receptor beta chain was sequenced in a study of T cell repertoires in cytomegalovirus infection. Study overall: Matching HLA type and CMV infection were both indicated by public TCR beta signatures.

V lost 2 bases to trimming and J lost 2 bases; unmatched junction nucleotides: 8. CDR3 size: 16 residues. Germline CDR1 LNHDA, CDR2 SQIVND (reference sequence). Remarks on this clonotype: What it binds is unknown.

TCRdb fed the reads into MiXCR, producing one record per CDR3 protein. The sample contains about 770,000 distinct CDR3 sequences, about 28% of which appear only once. This chain links TRBV19 with TRBJ1-2; 7 nucleotides line up with TRBD1. Specimen: cultured CD8+ T cells from PBMCs, collected from culture after CMV antigen stimulation. The TCR was taken from a human donor in good health (CMV status not recorded). Some clones in this sample may be carry-over from other donors' samples. This CDR3 reads CASSIKGAYINYGYTF. In DNA, the CDR3 is TGTGCCAGTAGTATAAAGGGGGCGTATATCAACTATGGCTACACCTTC.